This T cell receptor beta chain was sequenced during a study of graft-versus-host responses after intestinal transplantation. Looking at the study overall: Anti-thymocyte globulin was used for induction in all recipients, who then took tacrolimus and steroids for approximately three years.

The table came from immunoSEQ multiplex PCR; TCRdb's copy has only in-frame clones and leaves some out. The sample records about 24,000 clones, 40% being singletons. Proliferating CFSE-low CD3+CD4+ and CD3+CD8+ responders were sorted post-reaction. This TCR derives from a human patient who received an intestinal transplant. Sequences were derived from alloreactive CD4+ T cells from a mixed lymphocyte reaction culture, sampled before intestinal transplant. Subset denoted: CFSE-low proliferating T cells sorted from roughly six-day pre-transplant mixed lymphocyte reaction (GvH or HvG direction).

This CDR3 reads CASSAMDYQETQYF. CDR3 coding DNA: TGTGCCAGCAGTGCTATGGACTACCAAGAGACCCAGTACTTC. J is TRBJ2-5 and V is TRBV25-1; D perhaps matches TRBD2 (5 bases). The V gene lost 4 bases and the J gene lost 0 bases, with 9 bases spanning the gap. Germline assignment: CDR1 MGHDK and CDR2 SYGVNS. CDR3 size: 14 residues.